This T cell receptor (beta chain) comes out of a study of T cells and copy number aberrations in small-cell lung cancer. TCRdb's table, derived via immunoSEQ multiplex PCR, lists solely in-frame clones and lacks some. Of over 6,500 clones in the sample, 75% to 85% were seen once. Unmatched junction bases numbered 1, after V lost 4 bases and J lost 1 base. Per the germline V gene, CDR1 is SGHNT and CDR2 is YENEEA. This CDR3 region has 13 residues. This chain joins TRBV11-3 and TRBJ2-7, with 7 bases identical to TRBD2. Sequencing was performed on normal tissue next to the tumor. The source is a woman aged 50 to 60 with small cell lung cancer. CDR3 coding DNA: TGTGCCAGCAGCTCGGGAGGTTCCTACGAGCAGTACTTC. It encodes CASSSGGSYEQYF.